Below, 32 T cell receptor beta chains from the same sample are listed, as sequenced in a study of T-cell reconstitution after alpha-beta-depleted transplantation in children. Molecular barcoding with unique molecular identifiers was used for the TCRbeta library. In TCRdb, the PCR reads were re-called with MiXCR into one record per CDR3 protein. The data show more than 450,000 distinct CDR3 sequences, with around 16% seen just once and 3% to 4% held by the top ten. The material was PBMCs from the stem cell graft donor, obtained from the stem cell graft. The receptors stem from a human donor who donated a stem cell graft to a child with acute lymphoblastic leukemia.

The chain couples TRBV4-2 to TRBJ1-3, with no clear D. The CDR3 sequence is 17 residues long. Looked up from germline, CDR1 is LGHNA and CDR2 is YNFKEQ. V shed 0 bases and J shed 4 bases, with 16 bases lying between them. CDR3 nucleotide sequence: TGTGCCAGCAGCCAAGACGTCCTGTGGGCTCTGGGAAACACCATATATTTT. As protein: CASSQDVLWALGNTIYF.

This clonotype was observed many times. The DNA for the CDR3 is TGCAGCGTGCGAGACGGGAAAGAGACCCAGTACTTC. Translation: CSVRDGKETQYF. The J gene is TRBJ2-5, the V gene TRBV29-1; TRBD2 is a possible D gene (5 bases). CDR3 length: 12 residues. Trimming removed 6 bases at V and 3 bases at J, with 11 bases between. Germline V gene data show CDR1 as SQVTM and CDR2 as ANQGSEA.

This clonotype occurred a few times. This sequence joins TRBV20-1 and TRBJ1-5; a weak D match, TRBD1 (5 bases). The CDR3 sequence is 15 residues long. Trimming shortened V by 0 bases and J by 4 bases, and 13 bases separated the two germline ends. Germline lookup yields CDR1 DFQATT and CDR2 SNEGSKA (reference sequence). CDR3 residues: CSARERQRPNQPQHF. DNA for the CDR3: TGCAGTGCTAGAGAGCGACAGAGGCCAAATCAGCCCCAGCATTTT.

This clonotype occurred many times. The CDR3 DNA sequence: TGTGCCAGCAGCTGGGTGGTGGCAGATACGCAGTATTTT. Its protein product is CASSWVVADTQYF. The chain couples TRBV7-3 to TRBJ2-3; D is unclear. The ends were cut back, 4 bases at V and 4 bases at J, with 9 bases in the middle. The CDR3 has 13 amino acids. Germline-derived CDR1 and CDR2 are SGHTA and FQGTGA. The full variable domain, in which reference TRBV7-3 and TRBJ2-3 provide the parts outside the CDR3, is GAGVSQTPSNKVTEKGKYVELRCDPISGHTALYWYRQSLGQGPEFLIYFQGTGAADDSGLPNDRFFAVRPEGSVSTLKIQRTERGDSAVYLCASSWVVADTQYFGPGTRLTVL.

This clonotype has a handful of counts. The genes are TRBV5-1 and TRBJ2-3; possible D gene TRBD1, 5 bases. CDR1 and CDR2 (germline): SGHRS, YFSETQ. This CDR3 is built from 15 residues. The ends were cut back, 3 bases at V and 4 bases at J, with 15 bases in the middle. CDR3 sequence: CASSSGWGYADTQYF. CDR3 in DNA: TGCGCCAGCAGCTCCGGATGGGGCTACGCAGATACGCAGTATTTT.

The chain recombines TRBV5-4 with TRBJ2-1; TRBD1 matches 9 bases. The germline V gene encodes CDR1 SGHNT and CDR2 YYREEE (reference sequence). This CDR3 comprises 15 residues. After removal of 5 bases from V and 5 bases from J, the junction contained 8 bases not matched to a gene. The CDR3 nucleotides are TGTGCCAGCAGGGAAGGACAGGGGAGCCACAATGAGCAGTTCTTC. This encodes CASREGQGSHNEQFF.

This clonotype was picked up a small number of times. This chain uses TRBV10-3 with TRBJ1-5, with D uncertain. Trimming removed 3 bases from V and 0 bases from J, with 6 bases in between. The length of the CDR3 is 14 residues. CDR1 and CDR2 (germline): ENHRY, SYGVKD. The CDR3 nucleotides are TGTGCCATCAGTGACTCCATTAGCAATCAGCCCCAGCATTTT. This sequence encodes CAISDSISNQPQHF.

There are a few counts of this clonotype. This chain links TRBV21-1 with TRBJ2-2; TRBD1, the table's D call, was not compared with the DNA. TRBV21-1 is a pseudogene segment. The CDR3 extends over 15 amino acids. The CDR3 DNA follows: TGTGCCAGCAGCACACAGGGCGGTAACACCGGGGAGCTGTTTTTT. Translation: CASSTQGGNTGELFF.

This clonotype was seen only a few times. The chain joins TRBV5-8 to TRBJ2-7; no clear D gene. V was clipped by 0 bases and J by 2 bases, with 12 bases between them. This CDR3 comprises 15 residues. Germline values: CDR1 SGHTS, CDR2 YDEGEE. The CDR3 loop reads CASSLGENPTYEQYF. CDR3 sequence (DNA): TGTGCCAGCAGCTTGGGTGAAAATCCCACCTACGAGCAGTACTTC.

The genes are TRBV24-1 and TRBJ1-1; D call uncertain. The V gene's germline CDR1 is KGHDR and CDR2 SFDVKD. This CDR3 has 15 residues. The germline V and J ends were trimmed by 1 base and 4 bases, with 12 bases remaining between them. In nucleotides, the CDR3 is TGTGCCACCAGTGATTTAACGCGTCCGGGCACTGAAGCTTTCTTT. This encodes CATSDLTRPGTEAFF.

V is TRBV20-1 and J is TRBJ2-1; 9 bases align to TRBD2. Germline values: CDR1 DFQATT, CDR2 SNEGSKA (reference sequence). This CDR3 contains 14 residues. After removal of 5 bases from V and 4 bases from J, the junction contained 6 bases not matched to a gene. The CDR3 here is CSAGSGRLYNEQFF. As DNA, the CDR3 is TGCAGTGCTGGGAGCGGGAGGCTTTACAATGAGCAGTTCTTC.

The J gene is TRBJ2-3, the V gene TRBV5-1, with 8 positions matching TRBD2. There are 14 residues in the CDR3. V lost 5 bases, J lost 2 bases, and 4 bases stayed unmatched. From germline, CDR1 is SGHRS and CDR2 YFSETQ. The CDR3 coding sequence is TGCGCCAGCAGAGGAGCGGGGGCCACAGATACGCAGTATTTT. It translates to CASRGAGATDTQYF.

The chain is built from TRBV25-1 and TRBJ2-7; tentative D call: TRBD1 (5 bases). Germline V gene lookup returns CDR1 MGHDK and CDR2 SYGVNS. Trimming left V 3 bases short and J 1 base short, with 10 bases between. The CDR3 runs 14 residues. The CDR3 region has the DNA TGTGCCAGCAGTGACCCTTCAGGGTCCTACGAGCAGTACTTC. Translated: CASSDPSGSYEQYF.

The V gene is TRBV25-1, the J gene TRBJ1-1; tentatively, D is TRBD1 (5 bases). The CDR3 totals 16 residues. Germline assignment: CDR1 MGHDK and CDR2 SYGVNS. The V and J ends lost 3 bases and 6 bases respectively, with 20 bases between them. DNA of the CDR3: TGTGCCAGCAGTGACAGGAAGAAGGGGCAATTCGCTGAAGCTTTCTTT. This codes for CASSDRKKGQFAEAFF.

This sequence joins TRBV20-1 and TRBJ2-1; 8 bases agree with TRBD1. The CDR3 runs 16 residues. Per germline, CDR1 DFQATT and CDR2 SNEGSKA (reference sequence). J gave up 7 bases and V 2 bases, and 13 bases lay outside the gene matches. The CDR3 region has the DNA TGCAGTGCTAGATCCCAATTCTGGACAGGGACTAATGAGCAGTTCTTC. Translation: CSARSQFWTGTNEQFF.

This clonotype was seen many times. The rearrangement uses TRBV20-1 and TRBJ1-2; 9 positions agree with TRBD1. J lost 4 bases, V lost 0 bases, and 9 bases had no gene match. Germline V CDR1 and CDR2: DFQATT, SNEGSKA (reference sequence). The CDR3 extends over 16 amino acids. The CDR3 region is CSARENLGGQGYGYTF. In nucleotides, the CDR3 is TGCAGTGCTAGAGAGAACTTAGGGGGACAGGGCTATGGCTACACCTTC.

The table lists this clonotype with a few counts. The V call is TRBV11-2, the J call TRBJ1-2; no firm D call. The germline gives CDR1 SGHAT, CDR2 FQNNGV. V lost 7 bases to trimming and J lost 2 bases, with 14 bases between them. The CDR3 is 14 amino acids. The CDR3 DNA is TGTGCCAGCACGTTAGGACCGGACAACTATGGCTACACCTTC. Its translation: CASTLGPDNYGYTF. The full variable domain, rest sourced from reference TRBV11-2 and TRBJ1-2, is EAGVAQSPRYKIIEKRQSVAFWCNPISGHATLYWYQQILGQGPKLLIQFQNNGVVDDSQLPKDRFSAERLKGVDSTLKIQPAKLEDSAVYLCASTLGPDNYGYTFGSGTRLTVV.

This chain joins TRBV7-9 and TRBJ2-7; 10 nucleotides match TRBD1. J gave up 3 bases and V 5 bases, and 7 bases lay outside the gene matches. Germline V CDR1 and CDR2: SEHNR, FQNEAQ (reference sequence). There are 15 residues in the CDR3. In nucleotides, the CDR3 is TGTGCCAGCAGCACCGGGACAGGGGAGTACTACGAGCAGTACTTC. Amino acids: CASSTGTGEYYEQYF. The full variable domain, in which reference TRBV7-9 and TRBJ2-7 provide the parts outside the CDR3, is DTGVSQNPRHKITKRGQNVTFRCDPISEHNRLYWYRQTLGQGPEFLTYFQNEAQLEKSRLLSDRFSAERPKGSFSTLEIQRTEQGDSAMYLCASSTGTGEYYEQYFGPGTRLTVT.

The chain combines TRBV5-1 with TRBJ2-7; 8 bases align to TRBD1. The germline gives CDR1 SGHRS, CDR2 YFSETQ. V lost 3 bases and J lost 3; bases outside the gene matches: 14. This CDR3 comprises 17 residues. CDR3 nucleotides: TGCGCCAGCAGCTCACGCTTCACCGGGACAGGAGACTACGAGCAGTACTTC. As protein: CASSSRFTGTGDYEQYF.

This clonotype was seen more than once but under ten times. V gene TRBV3-1 combines with J gene TRBJ2-7, with 12 bases fitting TRBD2. The V segment lost 0 bases and the J segment 1 base; nucleotides outside the gene matches: 10. This CDR3 comprises 19 residues. Germline V gene lookup returns CDR1 LGHDT and CDR2 YNNKEL (reference sequence). CDR3 region: CASSQERLAGVVSSYEQYF. The CDR3 nucleotides read TGTGCCAGCAGCCAAGAACGACTAGCGGGAGTCGTAAGTTCCTACGAGCAGTACTTC.

This clonotype showed up just a few times. CDR3 sequence: CASSQGAYNEQFF. CDR3 in DNA: TGTGCCAGCAGTCAGGGGGCCTACAATGAGCAGTTCTTC. The gene calls are TRBV7-9 and TRBJ2-1, with 7 nucleotides matching TRBD1. Germline assignment: CDR1 SEHNR and CDR2 FQNEAQ (reference sequence). The length of the CDR3 is 13 residues. J gave up 2 bases and V 6 bases, and 1 base lay outside the gene matches.

The rearrangement uses TRBV29-1 and TRBJ2-3, with TRBD2 matching 7 bases. This CDR3 region has 13 residues. The germline V gene has CDR1 SQVTM and CDR2 ANQGSEA. The V segment lost 7 bases and the J segment 3 bases; nucleotides outside the gene matches: 7. CDR3 nucleotide sequence: TGCAGCGGAGAATCGGGGGGTACAGATACGCAGTATTTT. Translating it yields CSGESGGTDTQYF.

The chain is built from TRBV2 and TRBJ1-5; no firm D call. Germline V CDR1 and CDR2: SNHLY, FYNNEI. The V end lost 7 bases, the J end lost 1 base, and 11 bases lay between the germline ends. The CDR3 covers 14 residues. This CDR3 reads CASTREGSNQPQHF. The CDR3, as DNA: TGTGCCAGCACGCGGGAGGGAAGCAATCAGCCCCAGCATTTT.

This clonotype has more than one count but fewer than ten. This sequence joins TRBV4-2 and TRBJ2-2; D possibly uses TRBD1 or TRBD2 (5 bases each). There are 18 residues in the CDR3. Germline CDR1 reads LGHNA; CDR2 reads YNFKEQ. Trimming took 0 bases from V and 3 from J, leaving 17 bases between them. DNA for the CDR3: TGTGCCAGCAGCCAAGATCAGGACCTCTTGGGGGACACCGGGGAGCTGTTTTTT. This encodes CASSQDQDLLGDTGELFF.

V usage is TRBV5-1 and J usage is TRBJ1-5; D is perhaps TRBD1 (6 bases). Germline V CDR1 and CDR2: SGHRS, YFSETQ. Trimming stripped 0 bases from V and 0 bases from J, with 10 bases between. CDR3 length equals 16 residues. CDR3 DNA sequence: TGCGCCAGCAGCTTGGGGGCAGGGGATAGCAATCAGCCCCAGCATTTT. The encoded protein is CASSLGAGDSNQPQHF.

The rearrangement uses TRBV27 and TRBJ2-7; D not certain. Looked up from germline, CDR1 is MNHEY and CDR2 is SMNVEV (reference sequence). The ends were cut back, 3 bases at V and 0 bases at J, with 12 bases in the middle. The CDR3 covers 15 residues. CDR3 region: CASSFAASSSYEQYF. CDR3 sequence (DNA): TGTGCCAGCAGTTTTGCAGCCTCGAGCTCCTACGAGCAGTACTTC.

In its sample, this clonotype was seen a few times. The V call is TRBV20-1, the J call TRBJ2-1, with D perhaps TRBD2 (6 bases). The V gene lost 4 bases and the J gene lost 1 base, with 8 bases spanning the gap. The germline V gene encodes CDR1 DFQATT and CDR2 SNEGSKA (reference sequence). The CDR3 consists of 13 residues. Here the CDR3 reads CSATGLSYNEQFF. The CDR3 DNA reads TGCAGTGCTACGGGACTGTCCTACAATGAGCAGTTCTTC.

This sequence joins TRBV5-1 and TRBJ2-2, with D perhaps matching TRBD1 or TRBD2 (5 bases each). There are 15 residues in the CDR3. Trimming removed 4 bases at V and 5 bases at J, with 15 bases between. In germline, CDR1 is SGHRS, CDR2 YFSETQ. CDR3 in amino acids: CASSGTQGTTGELFF. In DNA form, the CDR3 reads TGCGCCAGCAGCGGGACCCAGGGAACGACCGGGGAGCTGTTTTTT.

J is TRBJ2-3 and V is TRBV29-1, with 9 nucleotides matching TRBD2. This CDR3 has 17 amino acids. The V and J ends lost 8 bases and 4 bases, in that order; junction bases with no gene match: 19. The germline V gene encodes CDR1 SQVTM and CDR2 ANQGSEA. The CDR3 coding sequence is TGCAGCCCAAGGACCGGATCCGAAGCGGGAGGAGCAGATACGCAGTATTTT. Encoded protein: CSPRTGSEAGGADTQYF.

The sample holds a few counts of this clonotype. The CDR3: CSVVNPGGNTIYF. The CDR3 nucleotides are TGCAGCGTTGTAAACCCAGGGGGAAACACCATATATTTT. The chain has TRBV29-1 and TRBJ1-3, with D perhaps matching TRBD1 (5 bases). CDR1 is SQVTM, CDR2 ANQGSEA, per germline. The CDR3 totals 13 residues. Trimming shortened V by 4 bases and J by 4 bases, and 11 bases separated the two germline ends.

The rearrangement links TRBV20-1 to TRBJ2-7, with 10 bases identical to TRBD2. From germline, CDR1 is DFQATT and CDR2 SNEGSKA (reference sequence). The CDR3 has 15 residues. Trimming took 2 bases from V and 3 from J; bases not matched to a gene: 7. The CDR3 nucleotides read TGCAGTGCTAGACCGGGACTAGCGATCGGCTACGAGCAGTACTTC. Translating it yields CSARPGLAIGYEQYF.

The chain links TRBV12-3 or TRBV12-4 to TRBJ1-2; 11 nucleotides match TRBD1. J was trimmed by 4 bases and V by 6 bases; bases with no gene match: 7. The CDR3 length is 15 residues. The chain's CDR3 is CASSYQGQGGYGYTF. The CDR3 region has the DNA TGTGCCAGCAGCTACCAGGGACAGGGGGGCTATGGCTACACCTTC.